This T cell receptor beta chain was captured in a study of CD8 T cells in ankylosing spondylitis. Study-wide findings and caveats: A TCR beta motif of fewer than ten highly homologous variants seemed to mark ankylosing spondylitis blood. According to the report, clones linked to the disease were significantly enriched in matched synovial fluid samples taken from ankylosing spondylitis patients.

From germline, CDR1 is SGHRS and CDR2 YFSETQ. CDR3 size: 15 residues. Trimming cost V 0 bases and J 10 bases, with 18 bases left between them. This clonotype was counted between two and nine times. Its antigen is not identified. TCRdb reanalysed the 5' RACE reads using MiXCR and keeps one entry per CDR3 protein. The repertoire holds 700,000 or so distinct CDR3 sequences, with roughly 19% as singletons. The receptor comes from a male donor with ankylosing spondylitis. The chain joins TRBV5-1 to TRBJ2-3; D might be TRBD2 (7 bases). Sequences were obtained from blood, either unsorted or a sorted T cell fraction (not recorded which). The CDR3 loop reads CASSLAAGGPKAQYF. Here the CDR3 DNA reads TGCGCCAGCAGCTTGGCTGCCGGGGGGCCTAAGGCGCAGTATTTT. Full variable domain (outside the CDR3, taken from reference TRBV5-1 and TRBJ2-3): KAGVTQTPRYLIKTRGQQVTLSCSPISGHRSVSWYQQTPGQGLQFLFEYFSETQRNKGNFPGRFSGRQFSNSRSEMNVSTLELGDSALYLCASSLAAGGPKAQYFGPGTRLTVL.